The 5 T cell receptor beta chains listed next were all sequenced from one sample in a study of T cells in Graves' hyperthyroidism and ophthalmopathy (dated by TCRdb to the late 2010s). The protocol used for the library was multiplex PCR. Instrument on record: Illumina HiSeq 2000. Amplification of TCR beta CDR3 regions was carried out from RNA transcripts. A first-round RT-PCR of the TCR CDR3 used the HTBI primer set with the Qiagen OneStep RT-PCR kit. TCRdb handled the public reads itself, with Q25 trimming in fastp and clone calling in MiXCR, and kept productive beta chains. Rows are unified per CDR3 protein, each entry keeping the most common DNA and genes. This sample is represented by around 240,000 distinct CDR3 sequences; roughly 14% of them were singletons. Of the sample, 13% is held by the ten largest clones. The specimen was blood. The receptors were sampled from a woman in her 40s with Graves' hyperthyroidism that later progressed to Graves' ophthalmopathy.

This clonotype has a count of ten or more. This chain links TRBV7-9 with TRBJ2-1, with D unclear. Germline V CDR1 and CDR2: SEHNR, FQNEAQ (reference sequence). The CDR3 is 14 amino acids. The V end was cut by 4 bases, the J end by 0 bases, with 7 bases between. The CDR3 sequence is CASSWQSSYNEQFF. Written as DNA, the CDR3 is TGTGCCAGCAGCTGGCAAAGCTCCTACAATGAGCAGTTCTTC. Looking up the rest from reference TRBV7-9 and TRBJ2-1 gives the full variable domain: DTGVSQNPRHKITKRGQNVTFRCDPISEHNRLYWYRQTLGQGPEFLTYFQNEAQLEKSRLLSDRFSAERPKGSFSTLEIQRTEQGDSAMYLCASSWQSSYNEQFFGPGTRLTVL.

To note about this clonotype: Its ends do not fully match the called genes, so a read error is possible. The gene calls are TRBV7-7 and TRBJ2-7; D is unresolved. The CDR3 has 13 amino acids. Germline-derived CDR1 and CDR2 are SSHAT and FNYEAQ (reference sequence). Here the CDR3 reads CASSPRGAYEQYF. The CDR3 DNA follows: TGTGCTAGCAGCCCTAGAGGAGCCTACGAGCAGTACTTC.

This clonotype was counted many times. This rearrangement joins TRBV12-3 or TRBV12-4 to TRBJ1-5; 7 bases align to TRBD1. This CDR3 has 16 residues. V dropped 5 bases and J dropped 3; count of bases not matched to a gene: 10. Written as DNA, the CDR3 is TGTGCCAGCAGTACACGTCGACAGGGCGTCAATCAGCCCCAGCATTTT. It yields the protein CASSTRRQGVNQPQHF.

This clonotype was counted ten times or more. The chain recombines TRBV7-2 with TRBJ2-4; D call uncertain. Germline V gives CDR1 SGHTA, CDR2 FQGNSA. The CDR3 totals 14 residues. V was shortened by 5 bases and J by 6 bases, with 14 bases between the two germline ends. The DNA of the CDR3 is TGTGCCAGCAGCCTCCGGATGACCTCAAACATTCAGTACTTC. Translated, it gives CASSLRMTSNIQYF.

Only a few counts were recorded for this clonotype. The chain combines TRBV20-1 with TRBJ2-1; TRBD2 agrees at 7 bases. Germline CDR1 and CDR2: DFQATT and SNEGSKA (reference sequence). CDR3 length: 15 residues. After removal of 1 base from V and 9 bases from J, the junction contained 12 bases not matched to a gene. In DNA form, the CDR3 reads TGCAGTGCTAGAGTTTCCGGACTAGGAGTTCTTGAGCAGTTCTTC. Translated: CSARVSGLGVLEQFF.